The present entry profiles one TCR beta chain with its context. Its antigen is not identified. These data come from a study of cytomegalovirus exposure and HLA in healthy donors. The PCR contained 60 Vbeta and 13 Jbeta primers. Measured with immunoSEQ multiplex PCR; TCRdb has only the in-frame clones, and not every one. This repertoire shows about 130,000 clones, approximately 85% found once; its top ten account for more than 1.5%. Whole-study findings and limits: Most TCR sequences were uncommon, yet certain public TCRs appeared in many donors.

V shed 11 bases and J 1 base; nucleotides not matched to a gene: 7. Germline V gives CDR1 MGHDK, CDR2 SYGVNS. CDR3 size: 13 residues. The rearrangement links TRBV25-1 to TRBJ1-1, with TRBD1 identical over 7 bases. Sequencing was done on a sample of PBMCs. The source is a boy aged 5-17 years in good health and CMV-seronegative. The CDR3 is CASRGTENTEAFF. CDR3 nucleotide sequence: TGTGCCTCCAGGGGGACAGAGAACACTGAAGCTTTCTTT.